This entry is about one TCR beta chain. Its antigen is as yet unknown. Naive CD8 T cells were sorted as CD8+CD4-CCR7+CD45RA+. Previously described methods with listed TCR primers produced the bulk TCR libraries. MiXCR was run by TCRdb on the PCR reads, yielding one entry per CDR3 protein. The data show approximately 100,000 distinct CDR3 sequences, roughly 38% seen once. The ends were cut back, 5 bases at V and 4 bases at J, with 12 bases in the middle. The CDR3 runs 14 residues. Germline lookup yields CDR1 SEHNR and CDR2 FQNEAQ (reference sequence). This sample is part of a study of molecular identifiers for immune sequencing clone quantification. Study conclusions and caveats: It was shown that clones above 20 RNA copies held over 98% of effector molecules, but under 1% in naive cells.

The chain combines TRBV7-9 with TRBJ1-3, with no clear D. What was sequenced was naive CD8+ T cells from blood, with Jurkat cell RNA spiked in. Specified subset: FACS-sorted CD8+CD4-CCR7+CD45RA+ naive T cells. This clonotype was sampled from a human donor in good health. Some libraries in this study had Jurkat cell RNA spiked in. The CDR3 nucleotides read TGTGCCAGCAGCGCAGGAACACGCGGAAACACCATATATTTT. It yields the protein CASSAGTRGNTIYF.